This T cell receptor beta chain was observed in a study of beta chain features in type 1 diabetes (dated by TCRdb to the late 2010s). For context, the study as a whole: No differences in mean age, gender distribution, total cell number or subset yield were found between patients and healthy donors. A total of 85 million to 140 million sorted cells were examined across all samples, and the number of cells per subset was strongly correlated with RNA yield. The study compared TCRB repertoires of sorted circulating CD4+ T cell subsets between recently diagnosed type 1 diabetes patients and matched healthy donors. Whereas all 28 donors provided naive and central memory subsets, regulatory and stem cell-like memory subsets were isolated from just 8 patients and about 8 healthy donors. Broad study findings and their caveats: PCR may preferentially amplify shorter templates, but because patient and control samples were amplified and corrected together, any resulting skew would affect both groups equally. Type 1 diabetes patients showed a moderate but significant shortening of TCRB CDR3 length in all four CD4+ subsets. Because cDNA was sequenced instead of genomic DNA, highly expressing activated cells could be over-represented, though the groups showed no difference in activation or CD3 levels. The naive, central memory and regulatory TCRB repertoires appeared to resemble one another more closely among patients than among healthy donors. HLA sub-analyses involved small numbers of individuals, so any influence of HLA type on TCRB rearrangement remained unresolved. Patients with type 1 diabetes made fewer insertions and deleted more nucleotides at VDJ recombination sites, implying thymic rearrangement abnormalities.

This clone was counted a few times. Its antigen is not yet known. No base quality values were provided; no much bigger clone lies one nucleotide off. The CDR3 runs 19 residues from the cysteine to the phenylalanine. Of the read, only the CDR3 DNA is kept; its 57 bases are in frame from base 1. The germline V gene (reference sequence) yields SGHNT for CDR1 and YYREEE for CDR2. V and J are trimmed by 1 base and 6 bases, and the gene matches miss 17 bases of the junction. Each donor gave one peripheral blood draw, roughly 110 mL on average, collected into heparinised tubes. Naive, central memory, regulatory and stem cell-like memory CD4+ T cells were sorted on a BD FACSAria II using a panel including CD45RO, CCR7, CD25, CD127, CD95 and CD27. Purity was above 95% for every sorted population. Right away, PBMCs were isolated by Lymphoprep density gradient centrifugation and were stained directly, with no culture step. Samples were stained and sorted in pairs, with one healthy donor and one patient per experiment, so that batch effects were minimized.

The entire isolated RNA was reverse transcribed using the High Capacity cDNA Reverse Transcription Kit, and thus expressed TCRB transcripts were sequenced. Deep immunoSEQ sequencing was applied to naive, central memory and regulatory T cell samples, giving an average of about 3.6 million total reads per sample. Sorted cells were lysed in RLT buffer and RNA was extracted with DNase-treated RNeasy Micro or Mini kits, depending on cell number. To prevent cross-contamination, each cell subset was processed individually, whereas patient and healthy donor samples were processed jointly. TCRB sequences were amplified from cDNA with the immunoSEQ multiplex PCR, producing 87-bp fragments spanning the CDR3 region. Amplicons were sequenced on the Illumina HiSeq platform. The original pipeline was this. Synthetic template baselines were used to correct PCR bias computationally, reads within Hamming distance 2 were collapsed together, and singletons that could not be merged were discarded. By aligning reads against IMGT, V, D and J genes, CDR3 length, and insertions or deletions at six rearrangement sites were assigned. Within each subset, clonotype counts were normalized to the number of sorted cells before true diversity and Gini coefficients were calculated with the tcR R package. The overlap coefficient, calculated on TCRB nucleotide sequences, was used to measure repertoire sharing. TCRdb carries this immuneACCESS record with in-frame sequences only. Its versions omit some clonotypes, under half of them owing to an unresolved V gene in the studies checked, with the rest unexplained. D and trimming were read from the DNA, whereas the V and J calls and clone size are those reported in that table. The table for this sample lists about 160,000 clones; just over 8% of them were counted only once. The ten most abundant clones make up over 0.45% of the sample.

This TCR was sampled from a woman aged 18 to 35 with type 1 diabetes. The specimen was central memory CD4+ T cells from blood. The chain links TRBV5-4 with TRBJ1-5, with 9 bases matching TRBD1. The DNA is as follows: TGTGCCAGCAGCTTGCAGGACAGGGGTTTTGGGGCCTACGGTCAGCCCCAGCATTTT. The resulting protein is CASSLQDRGFGAYGQPQHF. Where the CDR3 stops, the reference TRBV5-4 and TRBJ1-5 genes take over; the full variable domain is ETGVTQSPTHLIKTRGQQVTLRCSSQSGHNTVSWYQQALGQGPQFIFQYYREEENGRGNFPPRFSGLQFPNYSSELNVNALELDDSALYLCASSLQDRGFGAYGQPQHFGDGTRLSIL.